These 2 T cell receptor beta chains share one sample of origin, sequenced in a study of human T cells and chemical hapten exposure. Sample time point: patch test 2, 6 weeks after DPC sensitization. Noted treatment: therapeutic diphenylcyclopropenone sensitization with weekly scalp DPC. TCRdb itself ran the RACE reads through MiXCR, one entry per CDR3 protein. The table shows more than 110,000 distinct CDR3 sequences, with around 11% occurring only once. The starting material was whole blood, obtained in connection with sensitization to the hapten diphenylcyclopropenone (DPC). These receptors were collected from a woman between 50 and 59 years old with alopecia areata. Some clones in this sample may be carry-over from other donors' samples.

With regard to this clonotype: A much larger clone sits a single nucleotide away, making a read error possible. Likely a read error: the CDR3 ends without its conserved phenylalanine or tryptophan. CDR3 in amino acids: CSVESRYNEQFS. CDR3 coding DNA: TGCAGCGTTGAGTCCCGGTACAATGAGCAGTTCTCC. The rearrangement joins TRBV29-1 to TRBJ2-1; D is ambiguous. In germline, CDR1 is SQVTM, CDR2 ANQGSEA. Trimming shortened V by 3 bases and J by 4 bases, and 7 bases separated the two germline ends. CDR3 length: 12 amino acids.

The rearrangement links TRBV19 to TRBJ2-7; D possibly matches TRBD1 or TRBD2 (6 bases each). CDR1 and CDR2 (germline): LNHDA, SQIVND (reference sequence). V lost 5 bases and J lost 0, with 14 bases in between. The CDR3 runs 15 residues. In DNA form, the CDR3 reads TGTGCCAGTAGTGCCGCGGGACACCTCTCCTACGAGCAGTACTTC. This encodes CASSAAGHLSYEQYF.